This is a list of T cell receptor beta chains from one sample in a study of blood T cell repertoires in COVID-19. Clones were sequenced by immunoSEQ multiplex PCR, and TCRdb holds only the in-frame ones, with some missing. The data hold some 250,000 clones, with 60% to 75% observed a single time. Sequencing used peripheral blood. The receptors derive from an elderly woman with acute or convalescent COVID-19. Each CDR3 is given with its conserved first and last residue. A D gene is named only where the DNA matches it firmly. Expanded clones get a size class; other rows say once, few or many, or leave the size out.

J: TRBJ1-6
D: -
V: TRBV21-1
size: -
CDR3: CASSKVPGSPLHF
DNA: TGTGCCAGCAGCAAAGTTCCGGGATCACCCCTCCACTTT

J: TRBJ2-3
D: TRBD2
V: TRBV19
size: few
CDR3: CASSIMAGRGADTQYF
DNA: TGTGCCAGTAGTATAATGGCAGGGAGGGGAGCGGATACGCAGTATTTT

J: TRBJ1-2
D: TRBD1
V: TRBV2
size: -
CDR3: CASSGGTGGVYGYTF
DNA: TGTGCCAGCAGTGGAGGGACAGGGGGTGTCTATGGCTACACCTTC

J: TRBJ1-2
D: TRBD1
V: TRBV5-1
size: -
CDR3: CASSYRQGRGDGYTF
DNA: TGCGCCAGCAGCTACCGACAGGGGAGGGGAGATGGCTACACCTTC

J: TRBJ1-3
D: -
V: TRBV9
size: -
CDR3: CASSVEVPTRGNTIYF
DNA: TGTGCCAGCAGCGTAGAGGTCCCAACGAGGGGAAACACCATATATTTT

J: TRBJ1-6
D: TRBD1
V: TRBV7-2
size: -
CDR3: CASSVQGSLSSPLHF
DNA: TGTGCCAGCAGCGTACAGGGGAGTCTTAGTTCACCCCTCCACTTT

J: TRBJ2-1
D: TRBD2
V: TRBV19
size: -
CDR3: CASSVGTSGQYNEQFF
DNA: TGTGCCAGTAGTGTGGGGACTAGCGGGCAGTACAATGAGCAGTTCTTC

J: TRBJ1-6
D: -
V: TRBV21-1
size: once
CDR3: CASTEGTVSSYNSPLHF
DNA: TGTGCCAGCACCGAAGGGACAGTTAGCTCCTATAATTCACCCCTCCACTTT

J: TRBJ2-7
D: TRBD2
V: TRBV3-1/TRBV3-2
size: once
CDR3: CASSQPKIKGGEQYF
DNA: TGTGCCAGCAGCCAACCTAAAATTAAGGGAGGGGAGCAGTACTTC

J: TRBJ2-6
D: TRBD2
V: TRBV30
size: -
CDR3: CAWSDRGGTPGANVLTF
DNA: TGTGCCTGGAGTGACCGCGGGGGGACCCCTGGGGCCAACGTCCTGACTTTC

J: TRBJ2-7
D: TRBD1
V: TRBV10-2
size: -
CDR3: CASGNRGAHEQYF
DNA: TGCGCCAGCGGTAACAGGGGCGCACACGAGCAGTACTTC

J: TRBJ1-5
D: -
V: TRBV2
size: -
CDR3: CASREDAINQPQHF
DNA: TGTGCCAGCAGGGAGGACGCAATCAATCAGCCCCAGCATTTT

J: TRBJ2-3
D: TRBD1
V: TRBV7-6
size: -
CDR3: CASSLRDRATDTQYF
DNA: TGTGCCAGCAGCTTACGAGACAGGGCCACAGATACGCAGTATTTT

J: TRBJ2-1
D: TRBD1
V: TRBV7-6
size: -
CDR3: CASPTGTGSYNEQFF
DNA: TGTGCCAGCCCCACCGGGACAGGGTCCTACAATGAGCAGTTCTTC

J: TRBJ2-2
D: TRBD1
V: TRBV12-5
size: -
CDR3: CASGFGTGGLGELFF
DNA: TGTGCTAGTGGTTTCGGGACAGGGGGCCTCGGGGAGCTGTTTTTT

J: TRBJ2-7
D: -
V: TRBV6-5
size: -
CDR3: CASSYSASYDEQYF
DNA: TGTGCCAGCAGTTACTCGGCCAGTTACGACGAGCAGTACTTC

J: TRBJ1-1
D: -
V: TRBV5-4
size: -
CDR3: CASSFNRVFSGEAFF
DNA: TGTGCCAGCAGCTTTAACAGGGTCTTTAGTGGTGAAGCTTTCTTT

J: TRBJ2-3
D: TRBD1
V: TRBV11-3
size: -
CDR3: CASSLGTGSDTQYF
DNA: TGTGCCAGCAGCCTCGGGACAGGTTCAGATACGCAGTATTTT

J: TRBJ2-3
D: -
V: TRBV5-4
size: -
CDR3: CASSSLSLTDTQYF
DNA: TGTGCCAGCAGCTCACTATCCCTCACAGATACGCAGTATTTT

J: TRBJ1-2
D: -
V: TRBV15
size: -
CDR3: CATSDRGRFNYGYTF
DNA: TGTGCCACCAGCGATAGGGGAAGATTTAACTATGGCTACACCTTC

J: TRBJ2-2
D: -
V: TRBV6-5
size: -
CDR3: CAVDTGELFF
DNA: TGTGCCGTAGACACCGGGGAGCTGTTTTTT

J: TRBJ1-2
D: -
V: TRBV7-2
size: once
CDR3: CASSPGVYNYGYTF
DNA: TGTGCCAGCAGCCCCGGTGTATATAACTATGGCTACACCTTC

J: TRBJ2-3
D: TRBD1
V: TRBV30
size: -
CDR3: CAWSTGVGTDTQYF
DNA: TGTGCCTGGAGTACAGGGGTGGGCACAGATACGCAGTATTTT

J: TRBJ1-4
D: -
V: TRBV5-1
size: -
CDR3: CASSLGQVSRANEKLFF
DNA: TGCGCCAGCAGCTTGGGACAAGTTTCCAGGGCTAATGAAAAACTGTTTTTT

J: TRBJ2-3
D: TRBD2
V: TRBV5-1
size: few
CDR3: CASSWGLAGASTDTQYF
DNA: TGCGCCAGCAGCTGGGGACTAGCGGGAGCAAGCACAGATACGCAGTATTTT

J: TRBJ2-3
D: -
V: TRBV11-1
size: -
CDR3: CASSAFSRGDTQYF
DNA: TGTGCCAGCAGCGCCTTTAGTCGAGGAGATACGCAGTATTTT

J: TRBJ1-5
D: -
V: TRBV12-5
size: -
CDR3: CASGNSGQPQHF
DNA: TGTGCTAGTGGTAACAGTGGCCAGCCCCAGCATTTT

J: TRBJ2-1
D: -
V: TRBV3-1/TRBV3-2
size: once
CDR3: CASSFGDNEQFF
DNA: TGTGCCAGCTCATTCGGGGACAATGAGCAGTTCTTC

J: TRBJ2-2
D: TRBD2
V: TRBV5-1
size: -
CDR3: CASKVGGENTGELFF
DNA: TGCGCCAGCAAGGTGGGAGGGGAGAACACCGGGGAGCTGTTTTTT

J: TRBJ2-2
D: -
V: TRBV6-4
size: -
CDR3: CAWLYTNTGELFF
DNA: TGTGCCTGGCTTTACACGAACACCGGGGAGCTGTTTTTT

J: TRBJ2-3
D: -
V: TRBV5-6
size: -
CDR3: CASSLAGISTDTQYF
DNA: TGTGCCAGCAGCTTGGCCGGGATTAGCACAGATACGCAGTATTTT

J: TRBJ1-1
D: -
V: TRBV10-3
size: -
CDR3: CAISPRLGVRLNTEAFF
DNA: TGTGCCATCAGTCCCCGTTTAGGGGTCCGTTTGAACACTGAAGCTTTCTTT

J: TRBJ2-3
D: TRBD2
V: TRBV30
size: -
CDR3: CAWSLILTSVSTDTQYF
DNA: TGTGCCTGGAGTCTTATCCTGACTAGCGTCAGCACAGATACGCAGTATTTT

J: TRBJ1-2
D: TRBD1
V: TRBV5-8
size: -
CDR3: CASSWAGTGGIYGYTF
DNA: TGTGCCAGCAGCTGGGCCGGGACAGGGGGAATCTATGGCTACACCTTC

J: TRBJ2-2
D: -
V: TRBV5-1
size: -
CDR3: CASSLARAGATGELFF
DNA: TGCGCCAGCAGCTTGGCCCGGGCAGGGGCCACCGGGGAGCTGTTTTTT

J: TRBJ1-1
D: TRBD1
V: TRBV29-1
size: -
CDR3: CSVGQGAYEAFF
DNA: TGCAGCGTTGGCCAGGGGGCCTATGAAGCTTTCTTT

J: TRBJ1-2
D: -
V: TRBV7-2
size: few
CDR3: CASSLAQFVGLYGYTF
DNA: TGTGCCAGCAGCTTAGCCCAGTTTGTTGGGCTCTATGGCTACACCTTC

J: TRBJ1-2
D: -
V: TRBV4-3
size: -
CDR3: CASSQDFMGDDGYTF
DNA: TGCGCCAGCAGCCAAGATTTTATGGGAGACGATGGCTACACCTTC

J: TRBJ2-1
D: TRBD2
V: TRBV7-9
size: -
CDR3: CASSLDRGVSYNEQFF
DNA: TGTGCCAGCAGCTTAGATCGGGGGGTCTCCTACAATGAGCAGTTCTTC

J: TRBJ1-1
D: TRBD1
V: TRBV7-2
size: -
CDR3: CASSVGGAGNTEAFF
DNA: TGTGCCAGCAGCGTAGGGGGCGCAGGGAACACTGAAGCTTTCTTT

J: TRBJ1-1
D: -
V: TRBV6-5
size: -
CDR3: CATSSGVGNTEAFF
DNA: TGTGCCACAAGCTCAGGGGTGGGGAACACTGAAGCTTTCTTT

J: TRBJ2-2
D: TRBD1
V: TRBV29-1
size: -
CDR3: CSAQTGANTGELFF
DNA: TGCAGCGCCCAGACAGGGGCGAACACCGGGGAGCTGTTTTTT

J: TRBJ1-2
D: -
V: TRBV4-1
size: -
CDR3: CASSAILPRDKLLPNYGYTF
DNA: TGCGCCAGCAGCGCTATCCTACCCCGGGACAAACTCCTTCCTAACTATGGCTACACCTTC

J: TRBJ1-6
D: TRBD1
V: TRBV3-1/TRBV3-2
size: -
CDR3: CASSQLQGAYSPLHF
DNA: TGTGCCAGCAGCCAACTACAGGGGGCTTATTCACCCCTCCACTTT

J: TRBJ2-5
D: TRBD2
V: TRBV5-4
size: -
CDR3: CASSPSSGSSGETQYF
DNA: TGTGCCAGCAGCCCATCCTCAGGTAGTAGCGGGGAGACCCAGTACTTC

J: TRBJ1-1
D: -
V: TRBV12-1
size: -
CDR3: CASSFLGACGTEAFF
DNA: TGTGCCAGCAGCTTTTTGGGGGCTTGCGGCACTGAAGCTTTCTTT

J: TRBJ2-7
D: TRBD1
V: TRBV15
size: -
CDR3: CATSRGQGATYEQYF
DNA: TGTGCCACCAGCAGAGGACAGGGGGCTACCTACGAGCAGTACTTC